This note documents a single T cell receptor (beta chain) sequence. This clone may be a read error of a much larger clone one base away. Authors of the study amplified TCR beta CDR3 regions from RNA transcripts. The HTBI set primed first-round TCR CDR3 RT-PCR. MiXCR, run by TCRdb on the multiplex PCR reads, gives a single entry per CDR3 protein. The sample shows roughly 500,000 distinct CDR3 sequences, 40% to 50% of them seen only once. This CDR3 contains 15 residues. Trimming shortened V by 0 bases and J by 8 bases, and 16 bases separated the two germline ends. The sample is drawn from a study of T cells in Graves' hyperthyroidism and ophthalmopathy.

The sequence was obtained from an adult woman with Graves' disease, either hyperthyroidism or ophthalmopathy (not recorded which). The chain carries TRBV12-3 or TRBV12-4 and TRBJ1-2; D is possibly TRBD1 (5 bases). Sequences were obtained from peripheral blood or thyroid tissue (not recorded which). CDR3: CASSLAPPGGVGYTF. The CDR3 DNA sequence: TGTGCCAGCAGTTTAGCTCCCCCGGGGGGGGTCGGCTACACCTTC.